The 12 T cell receptor beta chains listed next were all sequenced from one sample in a study of T-cell memory formation after mild COVID-19. TCRdb used MiXCR to reprocess the 5' RACE reads, holding one entry per CDR3 protein. The table shows 110,000 to 150,000 distinct CDR3 sequences, with 11% to 15% occurring only once. Sequencing was performed on PBMCs or a T cell subset sorted from them (not recorded which). These receptors were collected from an adult woman who had mild COVID-19 (a few samples of this study predate the infection). Cell type and time point are not known.

This clonotype has a count of ten or more. V is TRBV7-9 and J is TRBJ2-3; D unresolved. This CDR3 contains 15 residues. CDR1 SEHNR and CDR2 FQNEAQ come from the germline V gene (reference sequence). Between the trimmed V and J ends, which lost 4 bases and 4 bases, there was a span of 15 bases. CDR3 DNA: TGTGCCAGCAGCTCCCCGGGCGACGGCCCAGATACGCAGTATTTT. Translated, it gives CASSSPGDGPDTQYF.

V usage is TRBV29-1 and J usage is TRBJ1-1, with D maybe TRBD1 (6 bases). Germline assignment: CDR1 SQVTM and CDR2 ANQGSEA. V was trimmed by 5 bases and J by 0 bases, leaving 13 bases between them. This CDR3 has 14 residues. The CDR3 protein is CSVMGAWMNTEAFF. Here the CDR3 DNA reads TGCAGCGTTATGGGGGCCTGGATGAACACTGAAGCTTTCTTT.

This chain joins TRBV20-1 and TRBJ2-5; no firm D call. V was pared by 6 bases and J by 12 bases, with 17 bases between. Germline CDR1 reads DFQATT; CDR2 reads SNEGSKA (reference sequence). This CDR3 comprises 11 residues. This CDR3 reads CSAPLVGLKYF. For the CDR3, the DNA is TGCAGTGCCCCCTTGGTGGGCCTGAAGTACTTC.

This clonotype was detected only a few times. The rearrangement uses TRBV7-9 and TRBJ1-1; D ambiguous. CDR3 length: 17 amino acids. Germline CDR1 and CDR2: SEHNR and FQNEAQ (reference sequence). V lost 5 bases and J lost 0, with 19 bases in between. This CDR3 reads CASSLSAWSYMNTEAFF. The CDR3 DNA follows: TGTGCCAGCAGCCTCTCGGCTTGGTCCTACATGAACACTGAAGCTTTCTTT.

This clonotype was seen a handful of times. The genes are TRBV14 and TRBJ1-1; D may be TRBD1 (5 bases). The CDR3 totals 14 residues. Trimming left V 4 bases short and J 5 bases short, with 14 bases between. The germline gives CDR1 SGHDN, CDR2 FVKESK. CDR3 protein: CASSRDLWNTEAFF. CDR3 sequence (DNA): TGTGCCAGCAGCCGGGACCTCTGGAATACTGAAGCTTTCTTT. The full variable domain, its missing parts supplied by reference TRBV14 and TRBJ1-1, is EAGVTQFPSHSVIEKGQTVTLRCDPISGHDNLYWYRRVMGKEIKFLLHFVKESKQDESGMPNNRFLAERTGGTYSTLKVQPAELEDSGVYFCASSRDLWNTEAFFGQGTRLTVV.

The V gene is TRBV5-1, the J gene TRBJ2-3; 10 nucleotides agree with TRBD2. Germline loops: CDR1 SGHRS, CDR2 YFSETQ. The CDR3 runs 16 residues. The trim removed 4 bases at V and 4 bases at J, leaving 9 bases unmatched. The CDR3 bases are TGCGCCAGCAGCAATAGCGGGGGGCCCGGGGCAGATACGCAGTATTTT. The encoded protein is CASSNSGGPGADTQYF.

This clonotype was found a few times. This chain connects TRBV4-3 to TRBJ2-6; a weak D match, TRBD1 (6 bases). Trimming pared 3 bases from V and 0 bases from J, leaving 9 bases between. This CDR3 spans 16 amino acids. Looked up from germline, CDR1 is LGHNA and CDR2 is YSLEER. CDR3 nucleotides: TGCGCCAGCAGCCAGGCGACAGGCTCTGGGGCCAACGTCCTGACTTTC. As protein: CASSQATGSGANVLTF.

The rearrangement links TRBV6-5 to TRBJ2-1; 8 positions match TRBD2. The CDR3 is made up of 18 amino acids. The germline gives CDR1 MNHEY, CDR2 SVGAGI. With V trimmed by 3 bases and J by 5 bases, 15 bases remained unmatched. Written as DNA, the CDR3 is TGTGCCAGCAGTTATCTTGGGGTCGGAGCGGGAGAGGACAATGAGCAGTTCTTC. It encodes CASSYLGVGAGEDNEQFF.

This clonotype was found a few times. The rearrangement joins TRBV11-2 to TRBJ2-1, with 9 bases lining up with TRBD1. Looked up from germline, CDR1 is SGHAT and CDR2 is FQNNGV. V lost 7 bases, J lost 8 bases, and 12 bases stayed unmatched. The CDR3 totals 15 residues. CDR3 sequence: CASKTGQGISYEQFF. DNA for the CDR3: TGTGCCAGCAAAACGGGACAGGGCATTTCATATGAGCAGTTCTTC.

The chain carries TRBV6-4 and TRBJ2-5, with D uncertain. This CDR3 comprises 14 residues. The V gene lost 3 bases and the J gene lost 1 base, with 9 bases spanning the gap. CDR1 MRHNA and CDR2 SNTAGT come from the germline V gene. The CDR3 region is CASSEHGSQETQYF. The CDR3 DNA reads as TGTGCCAGCAGTGAGCACGGGTCCCAAGAGACCCAGTACTTC.

CDR3 nucleotide sequence: TGTGCTAGTGGTTTCTCTAGCGGGAGGCTCCCTAGAGCCTACAATGAGCAGTTCTTC. Translating gives CASGFSSGRLPRAYNEQFF. The V and J genes are TRBV12-5 and TRBJ2-1; 11 bases are a match to TRBD2. This CDR3 is 19 amino acids long. J was trimmed by 2 bases and V by 3 bases; bases with no gene match: 12. CDR1 is LGHNT and CDR2 is FRNRAP in the germline V gene.

This clonotype has only a few counts. This chain joins TRBV4-1 and TRBJ1-5; no definite D call. CDR1 MGHRA and CDR2 YSYEKL come from the germline V gene. This CDR3 spans 15 amino acids. V was trimmed by 0 bases and J by 5 bases, leaving 11 bases between them. The chain's CDR3 is CASSQDTGFDQPQHF. The DNA of the CDR3 is TGCGCCAGCAGCCAAGATACGGGGTTTGATCAGCCCCAGCATTTT.